The 18 T cell receptor beta chains given below trace back to one sample, sequenced in a study of blood T cell repertoires in COVID-19 (dated by TCRdb to 2018 to 2020). Library preparation was by the immunoSEQ multiplex PCR assay. Entries here come from immuneACCESS through TCRdb and include only in-frame sequences with V and J called. Some clones fail to appear in such tables; in the studies checked, an unresolved V gene covers under half of the shortfall, and the cause of the remainder is unknown. The sample yields fewer than 300,000 clones; about 87% were counted once. Less than 5% of the sample is held by the ten biggest clonotypes. The material sequenced was peripheral blood. These receptors all stem from a man between 60 and 75 years old who had recovered from COVID-19.

The chain has TRBV7-6 and TRBJ2-1; 14 bases are shared with TRBD2. This CDR3 is built from 16 residues. V was clipped by 1 base and J by 10 bases; unmatched bases: 6. Germline CDR1 reads SGHVS; CDR2 reads FNYEAQ. CDR3 residues: CASSLVGTSGGVEQFF. CDR3 nucleotide sequence: TGTGCCAGCAGCTTAGTGGGGACTAGCGGGGGCGTCGAGCAGTTCTTC.

This chain joins TRBV6-1 and TRBJ1-5; D is unresolved. Germline V CDR1 and CDR2: MNHNS, SASEGT. The CDR3 extends over 15 amino acids. Trimming shortened V by 1 base and J by 3 bases, and 10 bases separated the two germline ends. CDR3 residues: CASSEGGIVNQPQHF. Here the CDR3 DNA reads TGTGCCAGCAGTGAAGGAGGGATTGTCAATCAGCCCCAGCATTTT.

V is TRBV5-1 and J is TRBJ1-2; no firm D call. The CDR3 is made up of 15 amino acids. V lost 4 bases, J lost 3 bases, and 16 bases lay in between. CDR1 is SGHRS, CDR2 YFSETQ, per germline. CDR3 sequence (DNA): TGCGCCAGCAGCAGCGGACCACGATCGGACTATGGCTACACCTTC. This translates into CASSSGPRSDYGYTF. Drawing the rest from reference TRBV5-1 and TRBJ1-2, the complete variable domain is KAGVTQTPRYLIKTRGQQVTLSCSPISGHRSVSWYQQTPGQGLQFLFEYFSETQRNKGNFPGRFSGRQFSNSRSEMNVSTLELGDSALYLCASSSGPRSDYGYTFGSGTRLTVV.

The V gene is TRBV27, the J gene TRBJ2-7, with TRBD2 identical over 8 bases. CDR3 length equals 14 residues. Germline V gives CDR1 MNHEY, CDR2 SMNVEV (reference sequence). With V trimmed by 6 bases and J by 3 bases, 7 bases remained unmatched. CDR3 sequence (DNA): TGTGCCAGCAGCCGGGGGGGGAGCTTCTACGAGCAGTACTTC. It encodes CASSRGGSFYEQYF.

The chain links TRBV6-5 to TRBJ1-2, with unresolved D. The CDR3 spans 13 residues. Germline assignment: CDR1 MNHEY and CDR2 SVGAGI. Trimming took 5 bases from V and 3 from J, leaving 10 bases between them. The CDR3 DNA follows: TGTGCCAGCAGTCGGAACCGGGACTATGGCTACACCTTC. Amino acids: CASSRNRDYGYTF.

The J gene is TRBJ2-5, the V gene TRBV7-3; D possibly corresponds to TRBD2 (7 bases). CDR3 size: 15 residues. Germline values: CDR1 SGHTA, CDR2 FQGTGA. Trimming took 5 bases from V and 5 from J, leaving 18 bases between them. Here the CDR3 reads CASSPAAGAFETQYF. The CDR3 DNA reads as TGTGCCAGCAGCCCCGCGGCGGGGGCCTTTGAGACCCAGTACTTC.

This clone was detected only once. The chain recombines TRBV5-1 with TRBJ2-1; the match to TRBD2 covers 14 bases. V was clipped by 4 bases and J by 8 bases; unmatched bases: 8. Germline CDR1 SGHRS, CDR2 YFSETQ. The CDR3 is made up of 16 amino acids. This CDR3 is CASSPRLAGGLDEQFF. The DNA of the CDR3 is TGCGCCAGCAGCCCCAGACTAGCGGGGGGGCTAGATGAGCAGTTCTTC.

This chain links TRBV2 with TRBJ1-2; TRBD1 matches 8 bases. The CDR3 totals 13 residues. Germline V gene sequence: CDR1 SNHLY, CDR2 FYNNEI. Unmatched junction bases numbered 2, after V lost 5 bases and J lost 3 bases. Here the CDR3 DNA reads TGTGCCAGCAGTCAGGGGGCCGACTATGGCTACACCTTC. Translation: CASSQGADYGYTF. Full variable domain (remainder filled in from reference TRBV2 and TRBJ1-2): EPEVTQTPSHQVTQMGQEVILRCVPISNHLYFYWYRQILGQKVEFLVSFYNNEISEKSEIFDDQFSVERPDGSNFTLKIRSTKLEDSAMYFCASSQGADYGYTFGSGTRLTVV.

This clone turned up a few times. This chain uses TRBV5-6 with TRBJ1-5; D might be TRBD1 (5 bases). The CDR3 consists of 15 residues. Trimming shortened V by 3 bases and J by 3 bases, and 13 bases separated the two germline ends. CDR1 and CDR2 (germline): SGHDT, YYEEEE. CDR3 residues: CASSYRAGPNQPQHF. Here the CDR3 DNA reads TGTGCCAGCAGCTATCGGGCAGGGCCCAATCAGCCCCAGCATTTT.

The V and J genes are TRBV4-1 and TRBJ2-7, with 7 bases lining up with TRBD1. CDR1 and CDR2 from the germline V gene are MGHRA and YSYEKL. This CDR3 contains 14 residues. With V trimmed by 6 bases and J by 4 bases, 9 bases remained unmatched. CDR3 bases: TGCGCCAGCAGTCATGAGACAGGGAAATACGAGCAGTACTTC. Translating gives CASSHETGKYEQYF.

The chain employs TRBV7-9 and TRBJ2-4; D gene uncertain. Between the trimmed V and J ends, which lost 5 bases and 0 bases, there was a span of 8 bases. The CDR3 totals 14 residues. Germline V gene lookup returns CDR1 SEHNR and CDR2 FQNEAQ (reference sequence). The CDR3 reads CASSQLKAKNIQYF. CDR3 bases: TGTGCCAGCAGCCAACTGAAAGCCAAAAACATTCAGTACTTC.

This clone is a singleton in its sample. This sequence joins TRBV19 and TRBJ1-6; 7 nucleotides agree with TRBD1. The CDR3 contains 18 residues. Germline CDR1 reads LNHDA; CDR2 reads SQIVND (reference sequence). The ends lost 1 base at V and 8 bases at J; junction bases unmatched: 14. CDR3 DNA: TGTGCCAGTAGTATAGCGTTGATGTGGCGGGACAGCTATTCACCCCTCCACTTT. This gives the protein CASSIALMWRDSYSPLHF.

CDR3 coding DNA: TGTGCCAGCAGCTTATCGGCGGGGCTAAGCACAGATACGCAGTATTTT. Translated, it gives CASSLSAGLSTDTQYF. The chain carries TRBV11-3 and TRBJ2-3; possible D gene TRBD2, 6 bases. Germline values: CDR1 SGHNT, CDR2 YENEEA. This CDR3 comprises 16 residues. The V and J ends lost 2 bases and 0 bases respectively, with 12 bases between them.

The J gene is TRBJ2-7, the V gene TRBV7-8; 8 positions match TRBD1. Germline CDR1 SGHVS, CDR2 FQNEAQ. The length of the CDR3 is 16 residues. The V segment lost 1 base and the J segment 3 bases; nucleotides outside the gene matches: 8. As DNA, the CDR3 is TGTGCCAGCAGCTTAGAAAGAGGACAGGGTATCTACGAGCAGTACTTC. Its protein product is CASSLERGQGIYEQYF.

The chain has TRBV6-6 and TRBJ1-1; no reliable D call. CDR1 and CDR2 (germline): MNHNY, SVGAGI (reference sequence). The V gene lost 4 bases and the J gene lost 1 base, with 4 bases spanning the gap. The CDR3 extends over 12 amino acids. CDR3 DNA: TGTGCCAGCAGTTTACAGAACACTGAAGCTTTCTTT. Translating gives CASSLQNTEAFF.

The chain employs TRBV27 and TRBJ2-7, with D perhaps TRBD2 (7 bases). Germline loops: CDR1 MNHEY, CDR2 SMNVEV (reference sequence). The germline V and J ends were trimmed by 10 bases and 6 bases, with 13 bases remaining between them. This CDR3 contains 11 residues. The CDR3: CATTRGGEQYF. CDR3 DNA sequence: TGTGCCACCACTAGGGGGGGCGAGCAGTACTTC.

In its sample, this clone was seen many times. This rearrangement joins TRBV14 to TRBJ1-6; weak D call: TRBD1 (5 bases). Germline-derived CDR1 and CDR2 are SGHDN and FVKESK. V lost 6 bases and J lost 9, with 15 bases in between. The CDR3 runs to 14 residues. This chain's CDR3 is CASRTEGVSSPLHF. The DNA for the CDR3 is TGTGCCAGCAGGACCGAAGGGGTGTCTTCACCCCTCCACTTT.

Here the CDR3 reads CASSPGTSGPYNEQFF. The CDR3 nucleotides are TGTGCCAGCAGCCCCGGGACTAGCGGCCCCTACAATGAGCAGTTCTTC. The chain carries TRBV21-1 and TRBJ2-1; no check of the table's D call, TRBD2, against the DNA was made. TRBV21-1 is a pseudogene locus. The CDR3 is made up of 16 amino acids.